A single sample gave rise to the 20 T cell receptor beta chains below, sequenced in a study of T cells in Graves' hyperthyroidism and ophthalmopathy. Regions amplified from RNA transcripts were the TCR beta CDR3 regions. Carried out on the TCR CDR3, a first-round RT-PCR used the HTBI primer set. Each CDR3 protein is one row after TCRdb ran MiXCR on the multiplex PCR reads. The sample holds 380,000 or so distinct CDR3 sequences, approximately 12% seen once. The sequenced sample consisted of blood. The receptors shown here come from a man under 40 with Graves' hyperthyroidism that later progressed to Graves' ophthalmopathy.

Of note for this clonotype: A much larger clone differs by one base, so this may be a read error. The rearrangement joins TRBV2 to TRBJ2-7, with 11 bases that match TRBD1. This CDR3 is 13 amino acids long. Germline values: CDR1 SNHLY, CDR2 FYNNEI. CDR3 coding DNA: TGTGCCAGCAGTTGGACAGGGGGCAACGAGCAGCACTTC. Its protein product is CASSWTGGNEQHF.

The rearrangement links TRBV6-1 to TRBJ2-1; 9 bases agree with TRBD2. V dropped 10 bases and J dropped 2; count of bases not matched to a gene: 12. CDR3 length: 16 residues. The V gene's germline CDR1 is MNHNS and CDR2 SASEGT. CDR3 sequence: CATDFMRGGPYNEQFF. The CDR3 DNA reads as TGTGCCACCGATTTTATGCGGGGGGGCCCCTACAATGAGCAGTTCTTC.

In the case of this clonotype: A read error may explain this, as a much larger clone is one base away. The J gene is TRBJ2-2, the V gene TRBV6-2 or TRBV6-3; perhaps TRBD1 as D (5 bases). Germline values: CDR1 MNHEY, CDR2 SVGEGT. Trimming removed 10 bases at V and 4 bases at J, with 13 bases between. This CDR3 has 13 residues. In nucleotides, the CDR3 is TGTGCCAACAGAAAGACAGCCACCGGGGAGCTGTTTTTT. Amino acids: CANRKTATGELFF.

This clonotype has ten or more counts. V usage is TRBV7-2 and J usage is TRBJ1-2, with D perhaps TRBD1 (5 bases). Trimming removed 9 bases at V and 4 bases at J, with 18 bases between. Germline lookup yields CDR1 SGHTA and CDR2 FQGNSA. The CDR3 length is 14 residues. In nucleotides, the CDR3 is TGTGCCAGTGCCAGACGGGGGGACTCCTATGGCTACACCTTC. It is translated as CASARRGDSYGYTF. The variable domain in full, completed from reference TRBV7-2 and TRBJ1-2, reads GAGVSQSPSNKVTEKGKDVELRCDPISGHTALYWYRQSLGQGLEFLIYFQGNSAPDKSGLPSDRFSAERTGGSVSTLTIQRTQQEDSAVYLCASARRGDSYGYTFGSGTRLTVV.

The CDR3 reads CASSEEAGGPYEQYF. The DNA for the CDR3 is TGTGCCAGCAGTGAAGAAGCAGGGGGTCCCTACGAGCAGTACTTC. The chain employs TRBV6-1 and TRBJ2-7; 7 positions agree with TRBD1. CDR1 and CDR2 (germline): MNHNS, SASEGT. CDR3 length: 15 residues. The trim removed 1 base at V and 2 bases at J, leaving 5 bases unmatched.

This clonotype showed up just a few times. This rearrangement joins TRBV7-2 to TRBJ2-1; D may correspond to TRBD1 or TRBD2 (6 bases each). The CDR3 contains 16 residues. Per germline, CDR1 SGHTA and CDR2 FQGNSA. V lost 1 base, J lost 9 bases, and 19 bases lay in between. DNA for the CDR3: TGTGCCAGCAGCTTAGGGACAGAGGGACTGGGAAGTGAGCAGTTCTTC. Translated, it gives CASSLGTEGLGSEQFF.

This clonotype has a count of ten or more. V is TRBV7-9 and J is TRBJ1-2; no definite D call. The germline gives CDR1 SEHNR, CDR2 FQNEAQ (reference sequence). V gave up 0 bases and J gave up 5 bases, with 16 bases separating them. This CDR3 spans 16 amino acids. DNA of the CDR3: TGTGCCAGCAGCTTAGCGCTGGGCGGCGGGTTGTATGGCTACACCTTC. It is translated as CASSLALGGGLYGYTF.

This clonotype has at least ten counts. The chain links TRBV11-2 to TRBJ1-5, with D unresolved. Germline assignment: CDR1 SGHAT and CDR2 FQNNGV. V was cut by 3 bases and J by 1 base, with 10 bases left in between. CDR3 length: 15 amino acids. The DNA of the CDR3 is TGTGCCAGCAGCTTTGGTGCACGGAGCAATCAGCCCCAGCATTTT. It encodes CASSFGARSNQPQHF.

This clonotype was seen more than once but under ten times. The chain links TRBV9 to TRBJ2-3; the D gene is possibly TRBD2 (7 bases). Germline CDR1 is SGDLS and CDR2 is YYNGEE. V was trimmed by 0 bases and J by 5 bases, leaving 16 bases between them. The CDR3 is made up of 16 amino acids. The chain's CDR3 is CASSVDVGGPGDTQYF. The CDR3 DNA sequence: TGTGCCAGCAGCGTAGATGTGGGGGGGCCGGGAGATACGCAGTATTTT.

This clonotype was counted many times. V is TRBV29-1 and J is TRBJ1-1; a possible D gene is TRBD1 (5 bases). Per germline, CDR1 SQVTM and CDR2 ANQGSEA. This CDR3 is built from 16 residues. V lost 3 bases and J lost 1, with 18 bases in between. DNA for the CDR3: TGCAGCGTTGATCCCTCACTAGCGGGGCCGAACACTGAAGCTTTCTTT. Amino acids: CSVDPSLAGPNTEAFF.

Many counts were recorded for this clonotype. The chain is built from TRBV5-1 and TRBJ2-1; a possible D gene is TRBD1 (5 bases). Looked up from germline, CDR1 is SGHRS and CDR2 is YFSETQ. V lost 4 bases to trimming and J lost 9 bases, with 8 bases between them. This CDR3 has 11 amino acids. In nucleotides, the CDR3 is TGCGCCAGCAGCCTAGACAGTGAGCAGTTCTTC. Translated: CASSLDSEQFF.

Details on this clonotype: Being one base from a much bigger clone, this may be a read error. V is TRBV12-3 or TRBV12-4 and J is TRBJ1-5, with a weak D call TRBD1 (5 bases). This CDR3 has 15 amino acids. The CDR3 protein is CTSSLGGGSNQPQHF. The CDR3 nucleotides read TGTACCAGCAGTTTAGGCGGGGGTTCCAATCAGCCCCAGCATTTT.

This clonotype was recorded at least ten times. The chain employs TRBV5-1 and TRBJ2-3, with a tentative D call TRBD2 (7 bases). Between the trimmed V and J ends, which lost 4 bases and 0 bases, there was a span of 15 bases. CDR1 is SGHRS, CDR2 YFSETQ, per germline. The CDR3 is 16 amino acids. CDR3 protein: CASSTGGQHSTDTQYF. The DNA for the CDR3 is TGCGCCAGCAGCACCGGGGGGCAGCATAGCACAGATACGCAGTATTTT.

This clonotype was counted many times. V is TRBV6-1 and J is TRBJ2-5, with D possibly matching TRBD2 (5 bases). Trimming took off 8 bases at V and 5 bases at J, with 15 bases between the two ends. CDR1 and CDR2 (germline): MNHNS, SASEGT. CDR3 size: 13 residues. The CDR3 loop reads CASSRGRAETQYF. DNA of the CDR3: TGTGCCAGCTCCCGGGGAAGGGCTGAGACCCAGTACTTC.

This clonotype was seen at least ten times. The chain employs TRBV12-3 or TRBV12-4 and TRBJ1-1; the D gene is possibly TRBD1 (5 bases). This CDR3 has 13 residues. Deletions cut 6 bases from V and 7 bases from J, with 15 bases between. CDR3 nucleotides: TGTGCCAGCAGCCTGGGACGGCTTCTTGAAGCTTTCTTT. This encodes CASSLGRLLEAFF.

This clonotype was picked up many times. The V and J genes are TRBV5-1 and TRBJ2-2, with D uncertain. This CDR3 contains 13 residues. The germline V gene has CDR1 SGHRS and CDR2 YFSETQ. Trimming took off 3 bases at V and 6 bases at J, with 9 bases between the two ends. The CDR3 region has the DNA TGCGCCAGCAGCTGGCCCCGGGCCGGGGAGCTGTTTTTT. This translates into CASSWPRAGELFF.

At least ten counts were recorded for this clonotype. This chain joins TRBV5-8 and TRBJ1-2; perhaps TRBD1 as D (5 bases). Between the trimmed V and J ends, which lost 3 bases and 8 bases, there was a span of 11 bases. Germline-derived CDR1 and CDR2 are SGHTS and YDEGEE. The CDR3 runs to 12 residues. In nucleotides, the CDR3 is TGTGCCAGCAGCTGGGACTTAAGCGGCTACACCTTC. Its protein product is CASSWDLSGYTF.

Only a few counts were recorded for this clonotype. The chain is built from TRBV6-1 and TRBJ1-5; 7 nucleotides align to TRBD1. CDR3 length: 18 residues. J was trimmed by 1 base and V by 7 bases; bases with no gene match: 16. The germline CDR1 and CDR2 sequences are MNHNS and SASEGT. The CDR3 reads CASTRNSQFRGSNQPQHF. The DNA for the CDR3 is TGTGCCAGCACCAGGAACAGTCAGTTCAGGGGGAGCAATCAGCCCCAGCATTTT.

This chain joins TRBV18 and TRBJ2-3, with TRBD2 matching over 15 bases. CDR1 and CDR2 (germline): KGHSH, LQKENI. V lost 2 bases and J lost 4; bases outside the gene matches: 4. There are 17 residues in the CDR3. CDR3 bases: TGTGCCAGCTCACCATCTTGGACTAGCGGGGGGGCAGATACGCAGTATTTT. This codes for CASSPSWTSGGADTQYF.

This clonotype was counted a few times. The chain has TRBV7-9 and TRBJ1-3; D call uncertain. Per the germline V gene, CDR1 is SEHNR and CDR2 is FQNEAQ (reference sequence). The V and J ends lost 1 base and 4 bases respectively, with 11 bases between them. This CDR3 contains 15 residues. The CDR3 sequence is CASSLGVAPGNTIYF. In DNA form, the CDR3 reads TGTGCCAGCAGCTTAGGCGTGGCACCAGGAAACACCATATATTTT. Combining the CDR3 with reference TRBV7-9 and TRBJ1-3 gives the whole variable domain DTGVSQNPRHKITKRGQNVTFRCDPISEHNRLYWYRQTLGQGPEFLTYFQNEAQLEKSRLLSDRFSAERPKGSFSTLEIQRTEQGDSAMYLCASSLGVAPGNTIYFGEGSWLTVV.